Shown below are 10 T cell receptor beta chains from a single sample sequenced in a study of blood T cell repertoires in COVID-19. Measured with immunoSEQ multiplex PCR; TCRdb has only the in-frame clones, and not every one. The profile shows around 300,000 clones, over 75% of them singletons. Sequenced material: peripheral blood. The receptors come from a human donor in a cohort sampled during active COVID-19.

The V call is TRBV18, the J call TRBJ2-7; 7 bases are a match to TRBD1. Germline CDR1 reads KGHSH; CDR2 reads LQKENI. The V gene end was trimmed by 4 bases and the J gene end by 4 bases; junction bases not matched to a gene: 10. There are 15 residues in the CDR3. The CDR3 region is CASSHPGQSTYEQYF. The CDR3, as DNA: TGTGCCAGCTCACATCCGGGACAGTCTACTTACGAGCAGTACTTC.

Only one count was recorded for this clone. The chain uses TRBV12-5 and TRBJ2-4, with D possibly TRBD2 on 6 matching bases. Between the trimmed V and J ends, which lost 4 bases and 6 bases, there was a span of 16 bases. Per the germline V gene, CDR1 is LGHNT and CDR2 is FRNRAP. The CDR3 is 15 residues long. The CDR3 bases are TGTGCTAGTGGTTCTAATAGACTAGTGCGAAACATTCAGTACTTC. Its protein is CASGSNRLVRNIQYF.

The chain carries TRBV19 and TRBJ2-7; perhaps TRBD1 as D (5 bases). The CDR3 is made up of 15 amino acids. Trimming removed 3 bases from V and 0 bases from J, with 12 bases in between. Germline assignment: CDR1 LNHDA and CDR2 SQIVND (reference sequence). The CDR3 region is CASSIRVLSSYEQYF. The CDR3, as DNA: TGTGCCAGTAGTATCAGGGTCTTAAGCTCCTACGAGCAGTACTTC.

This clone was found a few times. This CDR3 reads CASSRSPPNYGYTF. The CDR3 DNA sequence: TGTGCCAGCAGCCGGTCCCCTCCTAACTATGGCTACACCTTC. J is TRBJ1-2 and V is TRBV7-2; D gene uncertain. The CDR3 is 14 amino acids. Germline values: CDR1 SGHTA, CDR2 FQGNSA. The germline V and J ends were trimmed by 5 bases and 0 bases, with 10 bases remaining between them.

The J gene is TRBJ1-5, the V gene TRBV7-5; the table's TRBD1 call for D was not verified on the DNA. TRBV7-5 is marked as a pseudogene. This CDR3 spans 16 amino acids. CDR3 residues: CARSLVWTGGFQPQHF. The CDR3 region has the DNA TGTGCCAGAAGCTTAGTGTGGACAGGGGGCTTTCAGCCCCAGCATTTT.

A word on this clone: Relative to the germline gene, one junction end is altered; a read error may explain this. DNA for the CDR3: TGTGCCAGCAGTTTGGGGGGGCTCTCACTCTTCTTC. This translates into CASSLGGLSLFF. This chain joins TRBV28 and TRBJ2-7; a weak D match, TRBD2 (7 bases). Germline-derived CDR1 and CDR2 are MDHEN and SYDVKM. The CDR3 runs to 12 residues.

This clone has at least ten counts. The CDR3 DNA is TGTGCCAGCAGCGTAACGAGACTTCCGACTGGGGAGCTGTTTTTT. Amino acid sequence: CASSVTRLPTGELFF. The genes are TRBV9 and TRBJ2-2; D remains unclear. This CDR3 is built from 15 residues. Per the germline V gene, CDR1 is SGDLS and CDR2 is YYNGEE. Trimming shortened V by 1 base and J by 8 bases, and 15 bases separated the two germline ends.

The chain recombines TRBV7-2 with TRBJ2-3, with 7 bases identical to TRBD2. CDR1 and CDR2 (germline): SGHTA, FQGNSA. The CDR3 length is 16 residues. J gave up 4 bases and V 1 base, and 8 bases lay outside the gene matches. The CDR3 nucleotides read TGTGCCAGCAGCTTAGTTTCCAGCGGGACTTCAGATACGCAGTATTTT. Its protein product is CASSLVSSGTSDTQYF.

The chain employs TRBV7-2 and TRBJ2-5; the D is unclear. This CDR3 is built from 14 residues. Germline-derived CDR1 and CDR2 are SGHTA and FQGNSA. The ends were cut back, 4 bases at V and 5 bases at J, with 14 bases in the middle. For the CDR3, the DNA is TGTGCCAGCAGCTCTCTCGACTTGGAGGAGACCCAGTACTTC. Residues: CASSSLDLEETQYF.

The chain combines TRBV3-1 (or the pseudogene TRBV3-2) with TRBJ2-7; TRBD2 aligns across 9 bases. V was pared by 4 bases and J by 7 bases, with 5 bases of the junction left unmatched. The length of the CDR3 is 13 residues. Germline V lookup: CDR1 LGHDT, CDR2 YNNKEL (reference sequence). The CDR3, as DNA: TGTGCCAGCAGCCTTAGCGGGAGTGAAGAGCAGTACTTC. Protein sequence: CASSLSGSEEQYF.